Presented here are 32 T cell receptor beta chains from one specimen sequenced in a study of T cells after yellow fever vaccination. A single record per CDR3 protein comes from TCRdb applying MiXCR to the 5' RACE reads. The table has a few hundred thousand distinct CDR3 sequences, more than 3.5% seen once. This specimen consisted of PBMCs, obtained 15 days after the yellow fever booster vaccination. These TCRs come from a man between 18 and 35 years old who received the YFV17D yellow fever vaccine.

The table lists this clonotype with many counts. The gene calls are TRBV5-1 and TRBJ2-7; 11 positions match TRBD1. The CDR3 is made up of 15 amino acids. Germline loops: CDR1 SGHRS, CDR2 YFSETQ. The V segment lost 4 bases and the J segment 2 bases; nucleotides outside the gene matches: 5. The CDR3 DNA sequence: TGCGCCAGCAGCCGGGGACAGGGGGATACCTACGAGCAGTACTTC. Translating it yields CASSRGQGDTYEQYF.

This clonotype has at least ten counts. The junction and the germline gene differ at one end; a read error may be behind it. The gene calls are TRBV12-3 or TRBV12-4 and TRBJ2-2; possibly TRBD2 for D (6 bases). CDR3 size: 15 residues. In DNA form, the CDR3 reads TGTGCCAGCAGATTAGCGGAGCGGAACACCGGGGAGCTGTTTTTT. Its protein is CASRLAERNTGELFF.

The chain joins TRBV5-4 to TRBJ1-2; 9 positions agree with TRBD1. The germline V gene has CDR1 SGHNT and CDR2 YYREEE (reference sequence). V shed 4 bases and J 0 bases; nucleotides not matched to a gene: 7. The CDR3 has 16 amino acids. This chain's CDR3 is CASSPSGTGTNYGYTF. In DNA form, the CDR3 reads TGTGCCAGCAGCCCGAGTGGGACAGGGACTAACTATGGCTACACCTTC.

V usage is TRBV20-1 and J usage is TRBJ1-4; D is uncertain. The V end was cut by 6 bases, the J end by 7 bases, with 12 bases between. Germline CDR1 and CDR2: DFQATT and SNEGSKA (reference sequence). This CDR3 contains 12 residues. In DNA, the CDR3 is TGCAGTGCAAAATCTGGAGGTGAAAAACTGTTTTTT. Encoded protein: CSAKSGGEKLFF.

Ten or more counts support this clonotype. The V and J genes are TRBV5-1 and TRBJ1-1, with D perhaps TRBD1 (5 bases). Germline V gene sequence: CDR1 SGHRS, CDR2 YFSETQ. This CDR3 comprises 13 residues. V lost 4 bases and J 8 bases, leaving 15 bases between the germline ends. The CDR3: CASSPLSGAEAFF. CDR3 DNA: TGCGCCAGCAGCCCCCTTTCCGGGGCGGAAGCTTTCTTT.

This chain links TRBV6-2 or TRBV6-3 with TRBJ2-1, with D hard to call. Germline V gene data show CDR1 as MNHEY and CDR2 as SVGEGT. Trimming removed 2 bases from V and 9 bases from J, with 14 bases in between. The CDR3 covers 14 residues. The CDR3 DNA reads as TGTGCCAGCAGTTACGGTCCTCTTAGGCGTGAGCAGTTCTTC. It specifies CASSYGPLRREQFF.

This clonotype was recorded at least ten times. The CDR3 sequence is CASSLSGQGTHEQYF. CDR3 DNA sequence: TGTGCCAGCAGCTTATCTGGACAGGGGACCCACGAGCAGTACTTC. V usage is TRBV7-9 and J usage is TRBJ2-7; 9 bases align to TRBD1. The germline gives CDR1 SEHNR, CDR2 FQNEAQ (reference sequence). V was pared by 2 bases and J by 5 bases, with 7 bases of the junction left unmatched. The CDR3 is 15 amino acids.

There are many counts of this clonotype. The chain links TRBV5-1 to TRBJ2-2; D is unresolved. Trimming removed 0 bases from V and 6 bases from J, with 12 bases in between. Germline V gives CDR1 SGHRS, CDR2 YFSETQ. The CDR3 length is 15 residues. CDR3 in amino acids: CASSLALGDPGELFF. In nucleotides, the CDR3 is TGCGCCAGCAGCTTGGCCCTTGGCGATCCCGGGGAGCTGTTTTTT.

At least ten counts were recorded for this clonotype. The chain joins TRBV7-2 to TRBJ1-1; D is ambiguous. CDR1 is SGHTA and CDR2 is FQGNSA in the germline V gene. Trimming left V 4 bases short and J 1 base short, with 13 bases between. The CDR3 is made up of 15 amino acids. CDR3 sequence (DNA): TGTGCCAGCAGCTCCGCCTGGGGAGGGAACACTGAAGCTTTCTTT. It specifies CASSSAWGGNTEAFF.

The sample holds a few counts of this clonotype. The chain recombines TRBV5-1 with TRBJ1-2; 9 nucleotides match TRBD1. Germline trimming cut 4 bases from V and 4 bases from J; bases unmatched to any gene: 8. This CDR3 region has 15 residues. Germline CDR1 and CDR2: SGHRS and YFSETQ. CDR3 in DNA: TGCGCCAGCAGCAGCGGACAGGGGTTCCCCTATGGCTACACCTTC. This translates into CASSSGQGFPYGYTF.

In its sample, this clonotype was seen many times. This chain joins TRBV5-1 and TRBJ2-3, with D hard to call. The CDR3 consists of 15 residues. V was pared by 4 bases and J by 1 base, with 13 bases between. Germline CDR1 is SGHRS and CDR2 is YFSETQ. The chain's CDR3 is CASSGQDYGTDTQYF. DNA for the CDR3: TGCGCCAGCAGCGGGCAGGATTATGGCACAGATACGCAGTATTTT.

Many counts were recorded for this clonotype. The chain couples TRBV7-8 to TRBJ2-7; D gene uncertain. This CDR3 has 14 amino acids. Germline loops: CDR1 SGHVS, CDR2 FQNEAQ. V was clipped by 3 bases and J by 2 bases, with 11 bases between them. CDR3 sequence (DNA): TGTGCCAGCAGCTTTAGGAGCTCGGCCTACGAGCAGTACTTC. Its protein is CASSFRSSAYEQYF.

This clonotype was found many times. This chain links TRBV7-9 with TRBJ2-3, with D maybe TRBD2 (7 bases). V lost 8 bases to trimming and J lost 1 base, with 22 bases between them. This CDR3 has 17 amino acids. Germline V CDR1 and CDR2: SEHNR, FQNEAQ (reference sequence). CDR3 amino acids: CASPFGGGEWGTDTQYF. The CDR3, as DNA: TGTGCCAGCCCCTTTGGGGGGGGCGAGTGGGGCACAGATACGCAGTATTTT. The full variable domain, with the rest looked up from reference TRBV7-9 and TRBJ2-3, is DTGVSQNPRHKITKRGQNVTFRCDPISEHNRLYWYRQTLGQGPEFLTYFQNEAQLEKSRLLSDRFSAERPKGSFSTLEIQRTEQGDSAMYLCASPFGGGEWGTDTQYFGPGTRLTVL.

This clonotype was detected ten times or more. The chain employs TRBV10-2 and TRBJ2-3, with 11 positions matching TRBD2. With V trimmed by 4 bases and J by 0 bases, 6 bases remained unmatched. Germline-derived CDR1 and CDR2 are WSHSY and SAAADI. The CDR3 extends over 17 amino acids. This chain's CDR3 is CASSGTSGGLSTDTQYF. CDR3 nucleotide sequence: TGCGCCAGCAGTGGCACTAGCGGGGGCCTGAGCACAGATACGCAGTATTTT.

This clonotype appeared many times. The rearrangement links TRBV24-1 to TRBJ2-5, with a weak D call TRBD1 (6 bases). CDR3 size: 13 residues. The ends were cut back, 9 bases at V and 0 bases at J, with 10 bases in the middle. CDR1 is KGHDR and CDR2 is SFDVKD in the germline V gene. CDR3 bases: TGTGCCACCCGCTGGGACAACCAAGAGACCCAGTACTTC. This translates into CATRWDNQETQYF.

This clonotype occurred many times. The rearrangement links TRBV5-1 to TRBJ2-7; 10 bases match TRBD1. The CDR3 extends over 13 amino acids. The V and J ends lost 5 bases and 11 bases, in that order; junction bases with no gene match: 10. Per germline, CDR1 SGHRS and CDR2 YFSETQ. This CDR3 is CASSPDRGLHEYV. CDR3 DNA: TGCGCCAGCAGTCCTGACAGGGGGCTTCATGAGTACGTC.

This clonotype was counted many times. The J gene is TRBJ1-1, the V gene TRBV5-5; 9 bases map to TRBD1. J gave up 7 bases and V 0 bases, and 7 bases lay outside the gene matches. The CDR3 is made up of 15 amino acids. Germline V gives CDR1 SGHKS, CDR2 YYEKEE (reference sequence). For the CDR3, the DNA is TGTGCCAGCAGCTTGGTGACAGGGGGTTCCCGTGAAGCTTTCTTT. It yields the protein CASSLVTGGSREAFF.

There are many counts of this clonotype. The chain joins TRBV18 to TRBJ1-5; D is unresolved. In germline, CDR1 is KGHSH, CDR2 LQKENI. Deletions cut 6 bases from V and 7 bases from J, with 16 bases between. CDR3 size: 14 residues. The CDR3 here is CASSLGPMEQPQHF. For the CDR3, the DNA is TGTGCCAGCTCCCTTGGGCCCATGGAACAGCCCCAGCATTTT.

This clonotype appeared many times. CDR3 coding DNA: TGCGCCAGCAGCTACGCCGGGACTCTAATGACGGAGACCCAGTACTTC. Translating gives CASSYAGTLMTETQYF. The chain carries TRBV5-1 and TRBJ2-5, with D perhaps TRBD2 (6 bases). Trimming took off 3 bases at V and 5 bases at J, with 20 bases between the two ends. The CDR3 consists of 16 residues. Germline V gene sequence: CDR1 SGHRS, CDR2 YFSETQ.

This clonotype was observed at least ten times. This chain connects TRBV5-1 to TRBJ2-3; D is possibly TRBD1 (6 bases). This CDR3 is 15 amino acids long. The V end lost 0 bases, the J end lost 1 base, and 9 bases lay between the germline ends. Germline V lookup: CDR1 SGHRS, CDR2 YFSETQ. The CDR3 nucleotides are TGCGCCAGCAGCTTGGTTGGGGGCGGCACAGATACGCAGTATTTT. Its translation: CASSLVGGGTDTQYF.

This clonotype was picked up many times. The CDR3: CATSETRSMGRAGNEQFF. CDR3 nucleotides: TGTGCCACCAGTGAGACAAGATCCATGGGACGGGCTGGGAATGAGCAGTTCTTC. The chain carries TRBV24-1 and TRBJ2-1; D tentatively reads TRBD1 or TRBD2 (5 bases each). Looked up from germline, CDR1 is KGHDR and CDR2 is SFDVKD. This CDR3 comprises 18 residues. V shed 4 bases and J shed 7 bases, with 25 bases lying between them.

This clonotype was seen many times. The chain joins TRBV24-1 to TRBJ1-1, with no clear D. The CDR3 runs to 13 residues. Trimming took off 2 bases at V and 4 bases at J, with 7 bases between the two ends. Looked up from germline, CDR1 is KGHDR and CDR2 is SFDVKD. Written as DNA, the CDR3 is TGTGCCACCAGTGATTCATGGTCCACTGAAGCTTTCTTT. Its protein product is CATSDSWSTEAFF.

This clonotype was found many times. The chain has TRBV7-8 and TRBJ1-5, with D possibly matching TRBD1 (5 bases). V lost 2 bases to trimming and J lost 6 bases, with 14 bases between them. The germline V gene has CDR1 SGHVS and CDR2 FQNEAQ. The CDR3 has 15 amino acids. The CDR3 region has the DNA TGTGCCAGCAGCTTAATGGGGGGTAGGGGTCAGCCCCAGCATTTT. Translating it yields CASSLMGGRGQPQHF.

This clonotype has only a few counts. The chain joins TRBV4-2 to TRBJ1-2, with 7 nucleotides matching TRBD1. V lost 0 bases, J lost 7 bases, and 5 bases stayed unmatched. CDR3 size: 14 residues. Germline loops: CDR1 LGHNA, CDR2 YNFKEQ. CDR3 amino acids: CASSQDGQGGGYTF. In DNA form, the CDR3 reads TGTGCCAGCAGCCAAGATGGGCAGGGGGGTGGCTACACCTTC.

This clonotype was recorded many times. This chain connects TRBV4-2 to TRBJ1-6; D remains unclear. The V and J ends lost 4 bases and 8 bases respectively, with 12 bases between them. The germline V gene encodes CDR1 LGHNA and CDR2 YNFKEQ. This CDR3 has 14 amino acids. Written as DNA, the CDR3 is TGTGCCAGCAGCCTCTACGGGAGTTATTCACCCCTCCACTTT. Its protein is CASSLYGSYSPLHF.

This clonotype has a count of ten or more. The gene calls are TRBV28 and TRBJ2-3, with D possibly matching TRBD2 (6 bases). There are 14 residues in the CDR3. V was clipped by 10 bases and J by 6 bases, with 20 bases between them. From germline, CDR1 is MDHEN and CDR2 SYDVKM. The CDR3 DNA follows: TGTGCCACCCGGTGGAGCAGCGGGTCGGATACGCAGTATTTT. Encoded protein: CATRWSSGSDTQYF.

This clonotype was counted many times. The chain joins TRBV5-1 to TRBJ2-3; 8 positions match TRBD2. The germline CDR1 and CDR2 sequences are SGHRS and YFSETQ. CDR3 length: 14 residues. Losses at the gene ends were 2 bases for V and 4 bases for J; bases not matched to a gene: 3. The CDR3 DNA sequence: TGCGCCAGCAGCTTTCCGGGGGGGTCAGATACGCAGTATTTT. Translation gives CASSFPGGSDTQYF.

This clonotype came up many times. The V call is TRBV6-2 or TRBV6-3, the J call TRBJ1-5, with unresolved D. The CDR3 spans 14 residues. The germline CDR1 and CDR2 sequences are MNHEY and SVGEGT. Trimming stripped 11 bases from V and 1 base from J, with 15 bases between. The CDR3, as DNA: TGTGCCTGCTCCCTCGGGCGAAGCAATCAGCCCCAGCATTTT. It yields the protein CACSLGRSNQPQHF.

This clonotype has ten or more counts. The chain recombines TRBV18 with TRBJ2-5, with D maybe TRBD1 (5 bases). V gave up 3 bases and J gave up 3 bases, with 8 bases separating them. Germline V gives CDR1 KGHSH, CDR2 LQKENI. This CDR3 is built from 13 residues. CDR3 sequence: CASSPPGKETQYF. Here the CDR3 DNA reads TGTGCCAGCTCACCCCCAGGGAAAGAGACCCAGTACTTC.

The sample holds many counts of this clonotype. CDR3 sequence: CASSPQGFAAFF. DNA for the CDR3: TGTGCCAGCTCACCCCAGGGGTTCGCAGCTTTCTTT. The chain is built from TRBV18 and TRBJ1-1, with D possibly matching TRBD1 (6 bases). V dropped 3 bases and J dropped 10 bases, with 12 bases sitting between them. Germline CDR1 KGHSH, CDR2 LQKENI. CDR3 length equals 12 residues.

This clonotype has a count of ten or more. The rearrangement joins TRBV4-3 to TRBJ2-3; weak D call: TRBD2 (6 bases). The V end was cut by 1 base, the J end by 5 bases, with 16 bases between. CDR3 length: 16 residues. Germline values: CDR1 LGHNA, CDR2 YSLEER. The CDR3 protein is CASSQAWRGQGDTQYF. CDR3 sequence (DNA): TGCGCCAGCAGCCAAGCTTGGCGGGGTCAGGGAGATACGCAGTATTTT.

This clonotype showed up many times. The chain recombines TRBV13 with TRBJ1-1, with D maybe TRBD1 (5 bases). With 3 bases removed from V and 11 bases from J, the gap between germline ends came to 7 bases. Germline V gene sequence: CDR1 PRHDT, CDR2 FYEKMQ (reference sequence). The CDR3 runs to 10 residues. The chain's CDR3 is CASSLGDAFF. Written as DNA, the CDR3 is TGTGCCAGCAGCTTGGGGGATGCTTTCTTT.